The clone carrying this TCR beta chain has a handful of counts. Antigen specificity is unknown. TCRdb reanalysed the 5' RACE reads using MiXCR and keeps one entry per CDR3 protein. The sample gives some 160,000 distinct CDR3 sequences, about 7% of which show up once; 2.5% to 3% is in the top ten. The data belong to a study of T cells after yellow fever vaccination. Study findings and constraints: When the response was secondary, it was weaker but reached its peak faster, day 5 versus 15.

The sequence was obtained from a man aged 18 to 30 who received the YFV17D yellow fever vaccine. Sequenced here: CD4+ T cells sorted from PBMCs, sampled about 5 days after the first yellow fever vaccination.

The CDR3 is CASSLDSGTYNEQFF. In nucleotides, the CDR3 is TGTGCCAGCAGCTTGGATAGCGGCACCTACAATGAGCAGTTCTTC. The rearrangement uses TRBV7-2 and TRBJ2-1; the D gene is possibly TRBD2 (6 bases). V gave up 3 bases and J gave up 2 bases, with 11 bases separating them. CDR1 and CDR2 (germline): SGHTA, FQGNSA. CDR3 size: 15 residues. The full variable domain, its missing parts supplied by reference TRBV7-2 and TRBJ2-1, is GAGVSQSPSNKVTEKGKDVELRCDPISGHTALYWYRQSLGQGLEFLIYFQGNSAPDKSGLPSDRFSAERTGGSVSTLTIQRTQQEDSAVYLCASSLDSGTYNEQFFGPGTRLTVL.